One sample yielded the 18 T cell receptor beta chains listed below, sequenced in a study of OX40 agonist ivuxolimab in advanced cancers. Repertoires were generated with immunoSEQ multiplex PCR, while TCRdb's copy carries only in-frame clones and drops some. This sample has tens of thousands of clones, with approximately 94% found just once. The sequenced sample was CD4+ or CD8+ T cells sorted from blood, obtained in a trial of the OX40 agonist ivuxolimab. The receptor set was obtained from an adult with an advanced solid tumor such as melanoma, head and neck, liver or kidney cancer.

The chain uses TRBV11-2 and TRBJ2-1; 8 bases line up with TRBD2. J gave up 9 bases and V 3 bases, and 7 bases lay outside the gene matches. The CDR3 consists of 14 residues. Germline CDR1 SGHAT, CDR2 FQNNGV. The CDR3 sequence: CASSFGAGGIEQFF. The DNA of the CDR3 is TGTGCCAGCAGCTTTGGGGCGGGAGGTATTGAGCAGTTCTTC.

This clone has only one observation. The rearrangement uses TRBV5-4 and TRBJ2-2; D not certain. The CDR3 loop spans 17 amino acids. CDR1 and CDR2 from the germline V gene are SGHNT and YYREEE (reference sequence). Trimming took off 4 bases at V and 7 bases at J, with 23 bases between the two ends. The CDR3 bases are TGTGCCAGCAGCGGTCCGTTGGGAACCTACAAGGGCGGGGAGCTGTTTTTT. Translation gives CASSGPLGTYKGGELFF. The entire variable domain, with the rest obtained from reference TRBV5-4 and TRBJ2-2, is as follows: ETGVTQSPTHLIKTRGQQVTLRCSSQSGHNTVSWYQQALGQGPQFIFQYYREEENGRGNFPPRFSGLQFPNYSSELNVNALELDDSALYLCASSGPLGTYKGGELFFGEGSRLTVL.

This chain joins TRBV9 and TRBJ2-2, with D tentatively TRBD1 (6 bases). Trimming cost V 4 bases and J 2 bases, with 12 bases left between them. The CDR3 covers 15 residues. Germline lookup yields CDR1 SGDLS and CDR2 YYNGEE. The CDR3, as DNA: TGTGCCAGCAGCCCCGGGACATTTAACACCGGGGAGCTGTTTTTT. It yields the protein CASSPGTFNTGELFF.

The genes are TRBV5-1 and TRBJ2-7; no definite D call. CDR1 SGHRS and CDR2 YFSETQ come from the germline V gene. The CDR3 has 14 amino acids. With 0 bases removed from V and 6 bases from J, the gap between germline ends came to 13 bases. The CDR3 nucleotides are TGCGCCAGCAGCTTGGGACTTGGATTAGGCGAGCAGTACTTC. Translation: CASSLGLGLGEQYF.

This clone has just one count. This chain links TRBV2 with TRBJ2-7; 7 bases agree with TRBD2. The CDR3 is 14 amino acids. Germline V lookup: CDR1 SNHLY, CDR2 FYNNEI. After removal of 9 bases from V and 12 bases from J, the junction contained 20 bases not matched to a gene. DNA of the CDR3: TGTGCCAGTAAAGAGGCTTCCGGTCCTAGCGGAACGTACTTC. Its translation: CASKEASGPSGTYF.

The chain links TRBV6-5 to TRBJ2-1; TRBD2 matches at 9 bases. The CDR3 extends over 15 amino acids. Germline CDR1 and CDR2: MNHEY and SVGAGI. Losses at the gene ends were 2 bases for V and 2 bases for J; bases not matched to a gene: 1. Written as DNA, the CDR3 is TGTGCCAGCAGTTACGCTAGCGGGACCTACAATGAGCAGTTCTTC. Its protein is CASSYASGTYNEQFF.

V gene TRBV4-1 combines with J gene TRBJ2-3, with D perhaps TRBD2 (5 bases). Germline loops: CDR1 MGHRA, CDR2 YSYEKL. The V and J ends lost 3 bases and 0 bases respectively, with 13 bases between them. There are 16 residues in the CDR3. The chain's CDR3 is CASSQASGSSTDTQYF. Here the CDR3 DNA reads TGCGCCAGCAGCCAGGCCTCGGGATCTAGCACAGATACGCAGTATTTT.

V gene TRBV28 combines with J gene TRBJ2-7; 7 bases match TRBD2. Germline values: CDR1 MDHEN, CDR2 SYDVKM. There are 17 residues in the CDR3. V gave up 5 bases and J gave up 3 bases; unmatched junction bases: 16. As DNA, the CDR3 is TGTGCCAGCAGTGGAAATTATCCCGGGACTAACTTCTACGAGCAGTACTTC. Its protein product is CASSGNYPGTNFYEQYF.

The CDR3 sequence is CASKAQGAIGELFF. As DNA, the CDR3 is TGTGCCAGCAAGGCACAGGGGGCCATCGGGGAGCTGTTTTTT. V gene TRBV28 combines with J gene TRBJ2-2, with 9 bases matching TRBD1. Trimming took 7 bases from V and 7 from J; bases not matched to a gene: 7. Germline V gene data show CDR1 as MDHEN and CDR2 as SYDVKM. The CDR3 has 14 amino acids.

This CDR3 is CATSRDLRRGAPETQYF. CDR3 DNA sequence: TGTGCCACCAGCAGAGATCTGAGAAGGGGAGCCCCTGAGACCCAGTACTTC. This chain uses TRBV15 with TRBJ2-5; D possibly uses TRBD1 or TRBD2 (5 bases each). V was clipped by 0 bases and J by 5 bases, with 19 bases between them. The germline V gene has CDR1 LNHNV and CDR2 YYDKDF (reference sequence). The CDR3 consists of 17 residues.

This clone came up once. CDR3 region: CASSGEGGSRDNEQFF. The CDR3 bases are TGTGCCAGCAGCGGGGAAGGGGGCAGTCGGGACAATGAGCAGTTCTTC. This sequence joins TRBV9 and TRBJ2-1, with TRBD1 identical over 7 bases. V dropped 3 bases and J dropped 5; count of bases not matched to a gene: 11. Germline V gene sequence: CDR1 SGDLS, CDR2 YYNGEE. The CDR3 covers 16 residues. The variable domain in full, completed from reference TRBV9 and TRBJ2-1, reads DSGVTQTPKHLITATGQRVTLRCSPRSGDLSVYWYQQSLDQGLQFLIQYYNGEERAKGNILERFSAQQFPDLHSELNLSSLELGDSALYFCASSGEGGSRDNEQFFGPGTRLTVL.

This chain connects TRBV5-1 to TRBJ2-7; D perhaps matches TRBD1 (5 bases). The CDR3 has 14 residues. In germline, CDR1 is SGHRS, CDR2 YFSETQ. V lost 0 bases and J lost 2, with 9 bases in between. In nucleotides, the CDR3 is TGCGCCAGCAGCTTGGGCATAGGGGCCTACGAGCAGTACTTC. Residues: CASSLGIGAYEQYF.

The chain has TRBV9 and TRBJ2-3; a possible D gene is TRBD1 (5 bases). Germline V gives CDR1 SGDLS, CDR2 YYNGEE. V lost 3 bases, J lost 3 bases, and 17 bases lay in between. The CDR3 runs to 16 residues. CDR3 DNA sequence: TGTGCCAGCAGCGGGACACTACCGCCTGTGACAGATACGCAGTATTTT. Its translation is CASSGTLPPVTDTQYF. The variable domain in full, with the rest retrieved from reference TRBV9 and TRBJ2-3, is DSGVTQTPKHLITATGQRVTLRCSPRSGDLSVYWYQQSLDQGLQFLIQYYNGEERAKGNILERFSAQQFPDLHSELNLSSLELGDSALYFCASSGTLPPVTDTQYFGPGTRLTVL.

The chain has TRBV7-9 and TRBJ2-7; 10 bases line up with TRBD1. This CDR3 comprises 15 residues. The V and J ends lost 5 bases and 3 bases, in that order; junction bases with no gene match: 7. The germline CDR1 and CDR2 sequences are SEHNR and FQNEAQ (reference sequence). The CDR3 nucleotides are TGTGCCAGCAGCCTCGGACAGGGGGTTTTCTACGAGCAGTACTTC. It encodes CASSLGQGVFYEQYF.

The rearrangement joins TRBV19 to TRBJ2-2; D remains unclear. CDR3 length: 15 residues. Trimming stripped 1 base from V and 6 bases from J, with 12 bases between. Germline V gene sequence: CDR1 LNHDA, CDR2 SQIVND (reference sequence). The DNA of the CDR3 is TGTGCCAGTAGTATAGCGAGCAACGGCCCCGGGGAGCTGTTTTTT. Amino acids: CASSIASNGPGELFF.

V gene TRBV30 combines with J gene TRBJ2-7, with 8 bases identical to TRBD1. The CDR3 consists of 15 residues. V gave up 0 bases and J gave up 0 bases; unmatched junction bases: 4. Germline CDR1 GTSNPN, CDR2 SVGIG (reference sequence). In DNA, the CDR3 is TGTGCCTGGAGTGTAGGGGGGACAGGCTCCTACGAGCAGTACTTC. This translates into CAWSVGGTGSYEQYF.

The rearrangement uses TRBV27 and TRBJ2-3, with D tentatively TRBD2 (6 bases). V was cut by 6 bases and J by 1 base, with 17 bases left in between. The CDR3 spans 16 residues. Germline CDR1 and CDR2: MNHEY and SMNVEV (reference sequence). CDR3 amino acids: CASRRLRGYRTDTQYF. The CDR3 DNA reads as TGTGCCAGCAGGAGGTTACGGGGGTACCGCACAGATACGCAGTATTTT.

The chain recombines TRBV11-2 with TRBJ2-3, with 7 bases lining up with TRBD2. The CDR3 has 13 amino acids. The V gene's germline CDR1 is SGHAT and CDR2 FQNNGV. Written as DNA, the CDR3 is TGTGCGATTACTAGCGCCCGTTCCGATACGCAGTATTTT. This gives the protein CAITSARSDTQYF.